This T cell receptor beta chain was sequenced for a study of CD8 T cells in Susac syndrome. On the study more broadly: The Susac syndrome patients were therapy-naive, on corticosteroids, or on intravenous immunoglobulin alone at blood draw. Whole-study findings and limits: The number of individuals included in the study's TCR sequencing and HLA analysis was acknowledged as relatively small.

Trimming took off 5 bases at V and 4 bases at J, with 15 bases between the two ends. Germline lookup yields CDR1 SGHTA and CDR2 FQGTGA. The CDR3 loop spans 15 amino acids. Reverse transcription of about 0.5 to 1 ug RNA used random hexamers. Coverage of TCR beta CDR3 amplification by immunoSEQ multiplex PCR extended to 54 Vbeta and 13 Jbeta. TCRdb reanalysed the immunoSEQ multiplex PCR reads using MiXCR and keeps one entry per CDR3 protein. Here the sample spans 150,000 to 180,000 distinct CDR3 sequences, around 95% being singletons. CD8+ and CD4+ T cells from blood underwent TCR beta sequencing. Points on this clonotype: Its antigen is unknown.

This rearrangement joins TRBV7-3 to TRBJ2-1; TRBD1 might be the D (7 bases). Sequenced material: CD4+ T cells from PBMCs. The source of this sequence is a human donor with Susac syndrome. CDR3 DNA: TGTGCCAGCAGCCAGGGGGGAATCCTTTACAATGAGCAGTTCTTC. It is translated as CASSQGGILYNEQFF.